This entry is about one T cell receptor beta chain. Antigen unknown. Here immunoSEQ multiplex PCR was the method, and the copy in TCRdb shows in-frame clones only, minus some. The table records roughly 65,000 clones, around 92% of them present only once. This entry is derived from a study of T cell clones after liver transplantation. Study-wide findings and caveats: A significant post-transplant drop in circulating graft-donor-reactive CD4 TCRbeta sequences occurred in most of the 8 subjects.

Germline V lookup: CDR1 MNHNY, CDR2 SVGAGI (reference sequence). The CDR3 is made up of 15 amino acids. V shed 7 bases, J shed 3 bases, and the junction held 6 bases outside the gene matches. The V and J genes are TRBV6-6 and TRBJ2-3; 11 nucleotides agree with TRBD1. Sequencing was performed on CD4+ T cells from blood, taken approximately 26 months after liver transplant. This receptor was taken from a human patient who received a liver transplant. Part of the T cells may come from the graft donor. The CDR3: CASIAGTGGTDTQYF. CDR3 sequence (DNA): TGTGCCAGCATCGCCGGGACAGGGGGTACAGATACGCAGTATTTT.